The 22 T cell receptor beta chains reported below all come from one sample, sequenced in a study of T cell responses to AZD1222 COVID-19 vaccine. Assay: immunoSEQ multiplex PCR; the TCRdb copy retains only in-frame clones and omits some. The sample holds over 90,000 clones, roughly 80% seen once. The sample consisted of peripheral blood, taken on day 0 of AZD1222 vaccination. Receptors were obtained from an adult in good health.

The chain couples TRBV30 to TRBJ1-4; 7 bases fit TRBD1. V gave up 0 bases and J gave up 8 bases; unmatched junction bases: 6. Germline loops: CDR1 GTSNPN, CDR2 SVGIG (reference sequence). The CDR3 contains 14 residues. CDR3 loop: CAWSVGQLSEKLFF. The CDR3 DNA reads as TGTGCCTGGAGTGTGGGACAGCTCTCGGAAAAACTGTTTTTT.

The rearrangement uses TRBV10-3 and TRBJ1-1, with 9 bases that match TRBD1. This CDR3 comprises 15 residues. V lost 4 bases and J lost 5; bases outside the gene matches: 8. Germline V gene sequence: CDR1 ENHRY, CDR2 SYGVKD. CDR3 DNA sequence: TGTGCCATCAGTGGCCCCGGACAGGGGAGGACTGAAGCTTTCTTT. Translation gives CAISGPGQGRTEAFF.

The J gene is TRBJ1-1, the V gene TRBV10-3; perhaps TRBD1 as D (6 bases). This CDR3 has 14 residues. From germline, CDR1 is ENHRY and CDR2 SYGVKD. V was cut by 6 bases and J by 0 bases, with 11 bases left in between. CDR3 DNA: TGTGCCATCAGAGAAACAGGGTTGAACACTGAAGCTTTCTTT. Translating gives CAIRETGLNTEAFF.

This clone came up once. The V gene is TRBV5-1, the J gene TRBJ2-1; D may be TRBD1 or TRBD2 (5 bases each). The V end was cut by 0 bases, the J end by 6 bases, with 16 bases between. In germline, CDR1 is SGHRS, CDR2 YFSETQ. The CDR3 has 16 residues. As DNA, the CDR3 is TGCGCCAGCAGCTTGGGCTCAGGGCATCGGGGCAATGAGCAGTTCTTC. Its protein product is CASSLGSGHRGNEQFF. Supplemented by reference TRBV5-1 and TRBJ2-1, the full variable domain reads KAGVTQTPRYLIKTRGQQVTLSCSPISGHRSVSWYQQTPGQGLQFLFEYFSETQRNKGNFPGRFSGRQFSNSRSEMNVSTLELGDSALYLCASSLGSGHRGNEQFFGPGTRLTVL.

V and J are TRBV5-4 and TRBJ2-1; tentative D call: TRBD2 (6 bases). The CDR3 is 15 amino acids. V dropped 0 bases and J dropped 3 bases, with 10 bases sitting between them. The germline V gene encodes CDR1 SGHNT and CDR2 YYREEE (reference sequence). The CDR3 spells CASSLAGTHYNEQFF. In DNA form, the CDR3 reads TGTGCCAGCAGCTTGGCCGGGACTCACTACAATGAGCAGTTCTTC.

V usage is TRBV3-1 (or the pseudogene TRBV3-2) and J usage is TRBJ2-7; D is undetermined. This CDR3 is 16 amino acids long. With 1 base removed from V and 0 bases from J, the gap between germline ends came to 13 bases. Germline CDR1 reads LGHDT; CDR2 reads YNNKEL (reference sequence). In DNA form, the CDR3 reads TGTGCCAGCAGCCAAGTTTGGGCCCCGAGCTCCTACGAGCAGTACTTC. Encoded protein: CASSQVWAPSSYEQYF.

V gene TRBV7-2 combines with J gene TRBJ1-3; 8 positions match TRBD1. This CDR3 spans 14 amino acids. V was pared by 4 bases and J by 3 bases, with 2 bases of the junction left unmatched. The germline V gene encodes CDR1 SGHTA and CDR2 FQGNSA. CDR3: CASSSGGFGNTIYF. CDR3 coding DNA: TGTGCCAGCAGCTCAGGGGGCTTTGGAAACACCATATATTTT.

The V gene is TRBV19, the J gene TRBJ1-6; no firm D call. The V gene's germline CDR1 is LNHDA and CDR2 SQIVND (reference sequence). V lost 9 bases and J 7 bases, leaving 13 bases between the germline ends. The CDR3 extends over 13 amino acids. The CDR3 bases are TGTGCCAGCGCGACCAAGTTCAATTCACCCCTCCACTTT. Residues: CASATKFNSPLHF.

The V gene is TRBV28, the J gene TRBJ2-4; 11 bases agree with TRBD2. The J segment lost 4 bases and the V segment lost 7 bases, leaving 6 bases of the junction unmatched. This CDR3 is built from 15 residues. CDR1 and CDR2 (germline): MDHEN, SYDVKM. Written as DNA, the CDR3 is TGTGCCAGCACCCTCACTAGCGGGGGTAAAAACATTCAGTACTTC. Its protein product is CASTLTSGGKNIQYF.

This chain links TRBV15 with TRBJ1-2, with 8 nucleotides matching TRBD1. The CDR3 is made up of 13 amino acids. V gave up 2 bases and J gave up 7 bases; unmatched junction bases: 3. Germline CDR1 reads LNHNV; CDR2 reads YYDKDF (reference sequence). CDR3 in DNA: TGTGCCACCAGCAGAAGACAGGGGACTGGCTACACCTTC. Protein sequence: CATSRRQGTGYTF.

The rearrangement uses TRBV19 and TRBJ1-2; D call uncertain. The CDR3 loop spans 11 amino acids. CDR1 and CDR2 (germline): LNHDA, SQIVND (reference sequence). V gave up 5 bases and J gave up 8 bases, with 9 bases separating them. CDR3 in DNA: TGTGCCAGTAGTGAATTTAGAGGCTACACCTTC. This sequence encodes CASSEFRGYTF.

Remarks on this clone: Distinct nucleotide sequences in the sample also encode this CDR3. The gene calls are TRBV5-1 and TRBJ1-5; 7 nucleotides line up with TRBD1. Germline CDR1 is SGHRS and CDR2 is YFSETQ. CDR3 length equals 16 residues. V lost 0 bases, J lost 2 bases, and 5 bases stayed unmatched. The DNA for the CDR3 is TGCGCCAGCAGCTTGGGCCCTACAGGGGGCAATCAGCCCCAGCATTTT. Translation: CASSLGPTGGNQPQHF.

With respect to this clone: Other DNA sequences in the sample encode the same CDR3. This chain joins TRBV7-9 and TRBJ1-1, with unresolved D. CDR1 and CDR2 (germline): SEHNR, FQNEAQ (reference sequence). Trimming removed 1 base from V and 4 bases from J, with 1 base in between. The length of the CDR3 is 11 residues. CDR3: CASSLVTEAFF. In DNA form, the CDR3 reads TGTGCCAGCAGCTTAGTCACTGAAGCTTTCTTT.

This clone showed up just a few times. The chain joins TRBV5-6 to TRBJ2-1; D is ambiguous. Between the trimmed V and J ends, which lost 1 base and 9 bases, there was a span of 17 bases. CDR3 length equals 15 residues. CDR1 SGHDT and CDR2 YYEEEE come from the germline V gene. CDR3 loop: CASSLSALTTREQFF. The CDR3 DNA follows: TGTGCCAGCAGCTTGAGCGCCCTCACTACACGTGAGCAGTTCTTC.

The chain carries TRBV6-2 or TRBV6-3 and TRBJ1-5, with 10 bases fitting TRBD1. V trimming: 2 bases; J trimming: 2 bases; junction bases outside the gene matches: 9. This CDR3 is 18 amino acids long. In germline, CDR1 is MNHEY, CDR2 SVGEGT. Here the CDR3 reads CASSYTPGQGIGNQPQHF. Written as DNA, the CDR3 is TGTGCCAGCAGTTACACCCCGGGACAGGGGATCGGCAATCAGCCCCAGCATTTT.

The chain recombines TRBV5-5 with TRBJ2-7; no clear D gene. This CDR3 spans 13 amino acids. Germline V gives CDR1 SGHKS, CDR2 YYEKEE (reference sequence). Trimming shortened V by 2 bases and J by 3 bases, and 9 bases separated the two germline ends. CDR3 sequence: CASSFAGRYEQYF. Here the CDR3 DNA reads TGTGCCAGCAGCTTTGCAGGCCGCTACGAGCAGTACTTC.

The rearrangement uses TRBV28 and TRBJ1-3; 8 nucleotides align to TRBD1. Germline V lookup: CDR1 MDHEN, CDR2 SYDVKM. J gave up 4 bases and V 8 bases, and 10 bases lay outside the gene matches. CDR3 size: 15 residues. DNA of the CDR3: TGTGCCAGCTCGTTTTCGGACAGGGAAGGAAACACCATATATTTT. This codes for CASSFSDREGNTIYF.

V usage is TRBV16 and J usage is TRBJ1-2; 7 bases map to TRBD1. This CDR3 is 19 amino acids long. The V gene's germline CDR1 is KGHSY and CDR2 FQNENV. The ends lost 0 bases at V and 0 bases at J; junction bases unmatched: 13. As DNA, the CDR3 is TGTGCCAGCAGCCAATCGGGGACGGTCAGGGACAGTACTAACTATGGCTACACCTTC. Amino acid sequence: CASSQSGTVRDSTNYGYTF.

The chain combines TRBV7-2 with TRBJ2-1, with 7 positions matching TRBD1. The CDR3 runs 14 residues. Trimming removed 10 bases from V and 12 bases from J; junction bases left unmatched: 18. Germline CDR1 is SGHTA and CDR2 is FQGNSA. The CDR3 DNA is TGTGCCACCAACCGGGACAGTGGCGCTGTCGGGCAGTTCTTC. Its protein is CATNRDSGAVGQFF.

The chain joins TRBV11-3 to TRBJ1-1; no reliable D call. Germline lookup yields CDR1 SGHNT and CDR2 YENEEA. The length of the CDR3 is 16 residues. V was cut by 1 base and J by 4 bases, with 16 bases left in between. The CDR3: CASSLAGEPGRTEAFF. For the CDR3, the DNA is TGTGCCAGCAGCTTAGCTGGGGAGCCAGGACGCACTGAAGCTTTCTTT.

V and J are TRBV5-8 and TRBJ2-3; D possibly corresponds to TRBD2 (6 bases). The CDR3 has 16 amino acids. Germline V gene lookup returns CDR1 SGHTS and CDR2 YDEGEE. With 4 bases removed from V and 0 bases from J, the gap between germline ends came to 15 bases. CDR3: CASSPGGSGSTDTQYF. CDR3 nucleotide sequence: TGTGCCAGCAGCCCCGGAGGTAGCGGCAGCACAGATACGCAGTATTTT.

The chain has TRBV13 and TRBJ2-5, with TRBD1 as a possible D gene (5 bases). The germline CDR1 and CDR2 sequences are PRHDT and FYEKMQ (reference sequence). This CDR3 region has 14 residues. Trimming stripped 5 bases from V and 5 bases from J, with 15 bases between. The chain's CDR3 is CASSRRQGPETQYF. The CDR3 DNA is TGTGCCAGCAGCCGACGGCAGGGTCCGGAGACCCAGTACTTC.